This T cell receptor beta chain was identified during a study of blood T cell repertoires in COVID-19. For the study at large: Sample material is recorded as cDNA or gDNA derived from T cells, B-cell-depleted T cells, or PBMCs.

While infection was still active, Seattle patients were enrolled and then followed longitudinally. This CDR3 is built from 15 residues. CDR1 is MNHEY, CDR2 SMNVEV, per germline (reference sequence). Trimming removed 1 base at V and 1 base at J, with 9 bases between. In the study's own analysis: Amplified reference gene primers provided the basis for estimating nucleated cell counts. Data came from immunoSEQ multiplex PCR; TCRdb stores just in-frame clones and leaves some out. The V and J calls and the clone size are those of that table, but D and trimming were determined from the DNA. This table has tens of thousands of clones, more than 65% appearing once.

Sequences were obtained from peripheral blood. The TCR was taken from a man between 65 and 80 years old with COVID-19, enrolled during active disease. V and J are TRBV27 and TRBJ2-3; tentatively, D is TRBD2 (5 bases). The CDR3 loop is CASSLYLGGTDTQYF. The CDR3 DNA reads TGTGCCAGCAGTTTATATCTCGGGGGCACAGATACGCAGTATTTT.